The clone carrying this T cell receptor (beta chain) was found once. Some clones are missing from TCRdb's copy, which holds only in-frame ones; the method was immunoSEQ multiplex PCR. The data show around 100,000 clones, about 85% seen once. The data derive from a study of blood T cell repertoires in COVID-19. The CDR3 sequence is 13 residues long. The germline V gene encodes CDR1 MNHEY and CDR2 SMNVEV (reference sequence). V was clipped by 9 bases and J by 4 bases, with 15 bases between them. The sample comprised peripheral blood. This chain uses TRBV27 with TRBJ1-2; D possibly corresponds to TRBD1 (5 bases). This TCR came from a man aged 50-59 years with active COVID-19. CDR3 loop: CASGAGPGYGYTF. The CDR3 nucleotides are TGTGCCAGTGGGGCAGGCCCCGGCTATGGCTACACCTTC.